The T cell receptor beta chain described here comes from a study of blood T cells in healthy people across ages. Study information: Template switching picked up about one barcoded beta molecule for each two T cells. General study points: Shifts in expanded clonotypes may have been confounded by donor CMV status, which was unknown.

Primers used in a second PCR of roughly 6 to 11 cycles were a sample-barcoded 5' primer and a J-beta primer mix. A tag from a template-switch adaptor with 12 random nucleotides marked each cDNA molecule. TCRdb used MiXCR to reprocess the 5' RACE reads, holding one entry per CDR3 protein. The table includes over 1,500,000 distinct CDR3 sequences, roughly two fifths detected once. On this clonotype: What it binds is unknown.

The germline V gene encodes CDR1 SNHLY and CDR2 FYNNEI. V lost 3 bases, J lost 3 bases, and 3 bases stayed unmatched. This CDR3 has 15 amino acids. The sequence came from a human donor in good health. The V gene is TRBV2, the J gene TRBJ1-2, with TRBD1 matching over 11 bases. The sample taken for sequencing was blood. The CDR3 sequence: CASSEGQGVDYGYTF. The CDR3 DNA reads as TGTGCCAGCAGTGAGGGACAGGGGGTAGACTATGGCTACACCTTC.